This passage covers 26 T cell receptor beta chains from one sample sequenced in a study of T cell responses to AZD1222 COVID-19 vaccine. TCRdb's table, derived via immunoSEQ multiplex PCR, lists solely in-frame clones and lacks some. The sample carries more than 130,000 clones, approximately 90% recorded once. Sequencing was performed on peripheral blood, taken on day 0 of AZD1222 vaccination. The receptors here all came from an adult in good health.

The chain employs TRBV7-3 and TRBJ2-2, with D possibly being TRBD1 or TRBD2 (5 bases each). Per germline, CDR1 SGHTA and CDR2 FQGTGA. The germline V and J ends were trimmed by 2 bases and 1 base, with 11 bases remaining between them. The CDR3 has 16 amino acids. The CDR3 nucleotides read TGTGCCAGCAGCTTAGCCAGGGACCTGAACACCGGGGAGCTGTTTTTT. This encodes CASSLARDLNTGELFF.

The chain couples TRBV10-3 to TRBJ2-5; unclear D gene. The CDR3 is 12 amino acids. Trimming removed 6 bases at V and 0 bases at J, with 5 bases between. Germline V gene lookup returns CDR1 ENHRY and CDR2 SYGVKD. The CDR3 here is CAISAYQETQYF. CDR3 sequence (DNA): TGTGCCATCAGCGCGTACCAAGAGACCCAGTACTTC.

The genes are TRBV19 and TRBJ2-4; no clear D gene. Trimming stripped 3 bases from V and 0 bases from J, with 9 bases between. Germline V gene data show CDR1 as LNHDA and CDR2 as SQIVND (reference sequence). This CDR3 spans 15 amino acids. CDR3 in DNA: TGTGCCAGTAGTATTCACGTGATAGCCAAAAACATTCAGTACTTC. It translates to CASSIHVIAKNIQYF.

The V gene is TRBV10-3, the J gene TRBJ2-3; D call uncertain. The length of the CDR3 is 14 residues. Germline V CDR1 and CDR2: ENHRY, SYGVKD. V was shortened by 6 bases and J by 0 bases, with 10 bases between the two germline ends. The CDR3 nucleotides are TGTGCCATCAGGCCTGACTCGAGCACAGATACGCAGTATTTT. As protein: CAIRPDSSTDTQYF.

The J gene is TRBJ2-5, the V gene TRBV4-2; D is possibly TRBD1 or TRBD2 (5 bases each). Germline CDR1 reads LGHNA; CDR2 reads YNFKEQ. The CDR3 is 16 amino acids. Trimming stripped 5 bases from V and 5 bases from J, with 21 bases between. CDR3 bases: TGTGCCAGCAGCAGAAACCGGGACCACGGACCGGAGACCCAGTACTTC. Translation: CASSRNRDHGPETQYF.

This clone was picked up one time. The chain has TRBV28 and TRBJ1-2; no definite D call. CDR3 length: 11 residues. The ends were cut back, 1 base at V and 4 bases at J, with 1 base in the middle. Germline CDR1 reads MDHEN; CDR2 reads SYDVKM. CDR3 region: CASSLSYGYTF. As DNA, the CDR3 is TGTGCCAGCAGTTTATCCTATGGCTACACCTTC.

The V and J genes are TRBV18 and TRBJ2-7; D possibly matches TRBD1 or TRBD2 (6 bases each). V was pared by 0 bases and J by 6 bases, with 21 bases between. Germline CDR1 KGHSH, CDR2 LQKENI. The CDR3 runs to 17 residues. The CDR3 coding sequence is TGTGCCAGCTCACCACCTAGTCGGGGGCGCGACTTTGGCGAGCAGTACTTC. Its protein product is CASSPPSRGRDFGEQYF.

V gene TRBV5-6 combines with J gene TRBJ2-3; TRBD1 aligns across 12 bases. V was pared by 4 bases and J by 4 bases, with 7 bases of the junction left unmatched. The CDR3 is 16 residues long. The germline V gene encodes CDR1 SGHDT and CDR2 YYEEEE. CDR3 region: CASSGGTGGISDTQYF. The CDR3 DNA follows: TGTGCCAGCAGCGGCGGGACAGGGGGCATCTCAGATACGCAGTATTTT.

In this sample, this clone turned up once. The chain links TRBV2 to TRBJ2-5; the match to TRBD1 covers 9 bases. V gave up 6 bases and J gave up 5 bases; unmatched junction bases: 10. Germline assignment: CDR1 SNHLY and CDR2 FYNNEI. The CDR3 loop spans 15 amino acids. CDR3 residues: CASRTGTGYVETQYF. CDR3 nucleotides: TGTGCCAGCAGGACCGGGACAGGGTATGTGGAGACCCAGTACTTC.

The V gene is TRBV5-1, the J gene TRBJ1-6; 7 positions match TRBD1. The CDR3 contains 15 residues. Germline V gives CDR1 SGHRS, CDR2 YFSETQ. Unmatched junction bases numbered 8, after V lost 4 bases and J lost 7 bases. Here the CDR3 DNA reads TGCGCCAGCAGCCCGAGACAGGGTGAGAATTCACCCCTCCACTTT. Amino acid sequence: CASSPRQGENSPLHF.

This clone was recorded once. V gene TRBV11-3 combines with J gene TRBJ2-3; 8 nucleotides agree with TRBD2. Germline CDR1 reads SGHNT; CDR2 reads YENEEA. V trimming: 4 bases; J trimming: 0 bases; junction bases outside the gene matches: 9. The CDR3 has 17 residues. Here the CDR3 reads CASSSPGLVLSTDTQYF. CDR3 DNA sequence: TGTGCCAGCAGCTCACCGGGACTAGTCCTTAGCACAGATACGCAGTATTTT.

The chain joins TRBV18 to TRBJ1-5; 7 nucleotides agree with TRBD1. CDR3 length equals 15 residues. The V and J ends lost 6 bases and 3 bases, in that order; junction bases with no gene match: 8. Germline V gene data show CDR1 as KGHSH and CDR2 as LQKENI. The CDR3 DNA reads as TGTGCCAGCTCCGATTTACAGGGGATCAATCAGCCCCAGCATTTT. Encoded protein: CASSDLQGINQPQHF.

The chain recombines TRBV7-3 with TRBJ1-1; TRBD1 aligns across 7 bases. The CDR3 sequence is 13 residues long. CDR1 is SGHTA and CDR2 is FQGTGA in the germline V gene. With 5 bases clipped from V and 8 bases from J, the junction kept 8 bases outside the gene matches. The CDR3 nucleotides read TGTGCCAGCAGCCCCACGACAGGGCAAGAAGCTTTCTTT. It codes for CASSPTTGQEAFF.

This chain joins TRBV27 and TRBJ1-5; 9 nucleotides match TRBD1. V trimming: 8 bases; J trimming: 2 bases; junction bases outside the gene matches: 7. The CDR3 is made up of 15 amino acids. Germline assignment: CDR1 MNHEY and CDR2 SMNVEV (reference sequence). CDR3 DNA: TGTGCCAGCTCTCCGGGACAGGGCGGCAATCAGCCCCAGCATTTT. This codes for CASSPGQGGNQPQHF.

This chain joins TRBV6-1 and TRBJ2-1; weak D call: TRBD2 (6 bases). V lost 3 bases and J 7 bases, leaving 10 bases between the germline ends. The CDR3 totals 13 residues. Germline lookup yields CDR1 MNHNS and CDR2 SASEGT. For the CDR3, the DNA is TGTGCCAGCAGTGACGGGAGATTTAATGAGCAGTTCTTC. This translates into CASSDGRFNEQFF.

The CDR3 bases are TGTGCCAGTAGCACAACTCGGGAGGCCGAAACGGGAAAACTGTTTTTT. This encodes CASSTTREAETGKLFF. The rearrangement links TRBV19 to TRBJ1-4, with D unresolved. The CDR3 is made up of 16 amino acids. V was clipped by 6 bases and J by 10 bases, with 24 bases between them. Germline-derived CDR1 and CDR2 are LNHDA and SQIVND (reference sequence).

In DNA form, the CDR3 reads TGTGCCAGCACCAGCTTCCTAAGGGGAGGGGCCAACGTCCTGACTTTC. Protein product: CASTSFLRGGANVLTF. This chain connects TRBV2 to TRBJ2-6; possible D gene TRBD1, 5 bases. Germline V gives CDR1 SNHLY, CDR2 FYNNEI. The CDR3 is 16 residues long. Trimming stripped 7 bases from V and 4 bases from J, with 17 bases between.

This clone showed up just once. V is TRBV5-3 and J is TRBJ2-7; tentatively, D is TRBD2 (7 bases). TRBV5-3 is designated an ORF whose function remains uncertain. Trimming stripped 10 bases from V and 2 bases from J, with 16 bases between. The CDR3 consists of 13 residues. The CDR3, as DNA: TGTGCCCGGCCAAAGGGGGGGGCCTACGAGCAGTACTTC. This sequence encodes CARPKGGAYEQYF.

The chain recombines TRBV27 with TRBJ2-1; 8 nucleotides align to TRBD2. Trimming at V came to 1 base and at J to 0 bases, leaving 2 bases not matched to a gene. Germline CDR1 reads MNHEY; CDR2 reads SMNVEV (reference sequence). The CDR3 covers 16 residues. The CDR3 bases are TGTGCCAGCAGTTTATGGGCGGGGGGCTCCTACAATGAGCAGTTCTTC. Amino acid sequence: CASSLWAGGSYNEQFF.

This clone occurred once. The chain recombines TRBV7-9 with TRBJ2-7; 7 nucleotides agree with TRBD2. Germline-derived CDR1 and CDR2 are SEHNR and FQNEAQ (reference sequence). The CDR3 length is 18 residues. The junction had 11 bases not matched to a gene; V was cut back by 0 bases and J by 0 bases. The CDR3 DNA follows: TGTGCCAGCAGCTTAGCGCGGGGGATCCGCCCCGACTCCTACGAGCAGTACTTC. It encodes CASSLARGIRPDSYEQYF.

The rearrangement uses TRBV5-6 and TRBJ2-1; D is perhaps TRBD1 or TRBD2 (5 bases each). Germline assignment: CDR1 SGHDT and CDR2 YYEEEE. Trimming removed 0 bases from V and 9 bases from J, with 13 bases in between. The CDR3 is made up of 14 amino acids. The CDR3 loop is CASSLVVWDGEQFF. The CDR3 DNA follows: TGTGCCAGCAGCTTGGTCGTCTGGGACGGTGAGCAGTTCTTC. Together with reference TRBV5-6 and TRBJ2-1, the CDR3 gives the full variable domain: DAGVTQSPTHLIKTRGQQVTLRCSPKSGHDTVSWYQQALGQGPQFIFQYYEEEERQRGNFPDRFSGHQFPNYSSELNVNALLLGDSALYLCASSLVVWDGEQFFGPGTRLTVL.

This clone was seen more than once but under ten times. V gene TRBV11-3 combines with J gene TRBJ2-1; D remains ambiguous. Germline V gives CDR1 SGHNT, CDR2 YENEEA. The CDR3 contains 12 residues. Trimming removed 3 bases from V and 13 bases from J, with 13 bases in between. Here the CDR3 reads CASSFADRSQFF. CDR3 bases: TGTGCCAGCAGCTTCGCTGACCGATCCCAGTTCTTC.

The V gene is TRBV12-3 or TRBV12-4, the J gene TRBJ1-1; D unresolved. This CDR3 contains 13 residues. Trimming removed 3 bases at V and 6 bases at J, with 11 bases between. CDR3 sequence (DNA): TGTGCCAGCAGTTTTTTAAGCAGATCTGAAGCTTTCTTT. It yields the protein CASSFLSRSEAFF.

The chain uses TRBV10-3 and TRBJ2-6, with TRBD1 identical over 7 bases. Trimming took 6 bases from V and 2 from J; bases not matched to a gene: 4. CDR3 size: 15 residues. From germline, CDR1 is ENHRY and CDR2 SYGVKD. The CDR3 protein is CAISLDRAGANVLTF. As DNA, the CDR3 is TGTGCCATCAGCCTCGACAGGGCTGGGGCCAACGTCCTGACTTTC.

This clone was recorded once. The chain is built from TRBV6-2 or TRBV6-3 and TRBJ1-1; perhaps TRBD1 as D (6 bases). CDR1 is MNHEY, CDR2 SVGEGT, per germline. V lost 0 bases to trimming and J lost 3 bases, with 11 bases between them. The CDR3 length is 15 residues. The CDR3 DNA is TGTGCCAGCAGTTACTCGGCAGGGGTGGACACTGAAGCTTTCTTT. Protein product: CASSYSAGVDTEAFF.

The DNA of the CDR3 is TGCGCCAGCAGCTTAGGAGAGGGTCTTGGCTACACCTTC. Translating it yields CASSLGEGLGYTF. The chain joins TRBV5-1 to TRBJ1-2; no firm D call. This CDR3 has 13 residues. Germline assignment: CDR1 SGHRS and CDR2 YFSETQ. The V end was cut by 2 bases, the J end by 7 bases, with 12 bases between.